The rows below give T cell receptor beta chains drawn from one sample of a study of T cells after yellow fever vaccination. TCRdb reprocessed the 5' RACE reads with MiXCR, giving one entry per CDR3 protein. The sample yields hundreds of thousands of distinct CDR3 sequences, about 12% seen once. The starting material was PBMCs, obtained on the day of the yellow fever booster vaccination. These receptors were collected from a man aged 25 to 45 who received the YFV17D yellow fever vaccine. CDR3s include the opening cysteine and the closing phenylalanine or tryptophan.

j_gene: TRBJ2-3; v_gene: TRBV30; CDR3aa: CAWRRQGGTDTQYF
j_gene: TRBJ1-2; v_gene: TRBV5-4; CDR3aa: CASSLAQGAYYGYTF
j_gene: TRBJ2-7; v_gene: TRBV6-1; CDR3aa: CASSEGGPQYF
j_gene: TRBJ2-1; v_gene: TRBV20-1; CDR3aa: CSARDPKVLAGVKTINEQFF
j_gene: TRBJ2-7; v_gene: TRBV20-1; CDR3aa: CSAEDRGPYEQYF
j_gene: TRBJ2-2; v_gene: TRBV29-1; CDR3aa: CSVETVNTGELFF
j_gene: TRBJ1-5; v_gene: TRBV6-2/TRBV6-3; CDR3aa: CASSYSSPVGWDQPQHF
j_gene: TRBJ2-3; v_gene: TRBV5-1; CDR3aa: CASSLWPGDTQYF
j_gene: TRBJ2-2; v_gene: TRBV15; CDR3aa: CATSKLAGNTGELFF
j_gene: TRBJ1-1; v_gene: TRBV3-1; CDR3aa: CASSQDYQLGFENTEAFF
j_gene: TRBJ1-1; v_gene: TRBV20-1; CDR3aa: CSAPTIRMNTEAFF
j_gene: TRBJ2-7; v_gene: TRBV7-9; CDR3aa: CASSSPGVQYF
j_gene: TRBJ1-4; v_gene: TRBV4-2; CDR3aa: CASRPLDRGGANEKLFF
j_gene: TRBJ1-2; v_gene: TRBV6-4; CDR3aa: CASSDYAFGGGFGYTF
j_gene: TRBJ2-6; v_gene: TRBV9; CDR3aa: CASSVANRISGANVLTF
j_gene: TRBJ2-7; v_gene: TRBV7-2; CDR3aa: CASSNTITYEQYF
j_gene: TRBJ2-5; v_gene: TRBV6-5; CDR3aa: CASSYVNRRETQYF
j_gene: TRBJ2-1; v_gene: TRBV5-1; CDR3aa: CASSWLAGGTYNEQFF
j_gene: TRBJ2-3; v_gene: TRBV12-3/TRBV12-4; CDR3aa: CASRRERTDTQYF
j_gene: TRBJ2-2; v_gene: TRBV5-4; CDR3aa: CASSLSSDTGELFF
j_gene: TRBJ2-7; v_gene: TRBV7-2; CDR3aa: CASSLGGLATDEQYF
j_gene: TRBJ2-7; v_gene: TRBV5-6; CDR3aa: CASSSYTSATTYEQYF
j_gene: TRBJ1-6; v_gene: TRBV4-3; CDR3aa: CASSQDPGDSSPLHF
j_gene: TRBJ2-2; v_gene: TRBV4-2; CDR3aa: CASSQLSGGNTGELFF
j_gene: TRBJ2-2; v_gene: TRBV21-1; CDR3aa: CASSPNTGGRNTGELFF
j_gene: TRBJ2-1; v_gene: TRBV5-1; CDR3aa: CASSLGGGVNEQFF
j_gene: TRBJ2-1; v_gene: TRBV29-1; CDR3aa: CSVEEILGTEQFF
j_gene: TRBJ2-7; v_gene: TRBV6-2/TRBV6-3; CDR3aa: CASSRLAIREQYF
j_gene: TRBJ2-7; v_gene: TRBV12-3/TRBV12-4; CDR3aa: CASSLAWGPWEQYF
j_gene: TRBJ2-7; v_gene: TRBV5-1; CDR3aa: CASSLEAAPYEQYF
j_gene: TRBJ2-7; v_gene: TRBV30; CDR3aa: CASHDPRQGSYEQYF
j_gene: TRBJ2-3; v_gene: TRBV11-2; CDR3aa: CASSSTRVAGGTTDTQYF
j_gene: TRBJ2-1; v_gene: TRBV6-5; CDR3aa: CASSYLGSSYNEQFF
j_gene: TRBJ1-1; v_gene: TRBV6-6; CDR3aa: CASQGGEAFF
j_gene: TRBJ2-3; v_gene: TRBV12-3/TRBV12-4; CDR3aa: CASSRTSATQYF
j_gene: TRBJ2-7; v_gene: TRBV28; CDR3aa: CASSPGGGRLLEQYF
j_gene: TRBJ2-1; v_gene: TRBV12-3/TRBV12-4; CDR3aa: CASSLSLRGDNEQFF
j_gene: TRBJ2-5; v_gene: TRBV7-9; CDR3aa: CASSPMAGTQETQYF
j_gene: TRBJ2-1; v_gene: TRBV27; CDR3aa: CASIPTRGGYNELFF
j_gene: TRBJ2-1; v_gene: TRBV7-3; CDR3aa: CASSFSGGDSNEQFF
j_gene: TRBJ2-3; v_gene: TRBV29-1; CDR3aa: CSVDGEADTQYF